This paragraph covers one T cell receptor (beta chain) sequence. This entry is derived from a study of glioma-infiltrating T cells after dendritic cell vaccination. This CDR3 spans 17 amino acids. Trimming cost V 0 bases and J 8 bases; bases outside gene matches: 10. The germline V gene encodes CDR1 SGHAT and CDR2 FQNNGV. Regarding time point: after dendritic cell vaccination, including at tumor progression/relapse. Patients had residual fresh-frozen tumor tissue and more than two years of survival data. The immunoSEQ assay amplified TCRB CDR3 from up to roughly 2 ug DNA. The PCR used 60 V beta and 13 J beta primers. Repertoires were generated with immunoSEQ multiplex PCR, while TCRdb's copy carries only in-frame clones and drops some. The sample carries over 75,000 clones, 75% to 90% recorded once.

The clonotype comes from a human donor with glioblastoma. This specimen was blood, taken after dendritic cell vaccination. The genes are TRBV11-2 and TRBJ1-2, with 12 bases fitting TRBD1. CDR3 nucleotide sequence: TGTGCCAGCAGCTTAGATTCCGGGACAGGGGGCGCGCGGGGCTACACCTTC. Translated: CASSLDSGTGGARGYTF.